Below, 28 T cell receptor beta chains from the same sample are listed, as sequenced in a study of T cell repertoires in cytomegalovirus infection. For these receptors, no antigen is known. TCRdb re-called the reads through MiXCR, storing one row per CDR3 protein. The sample includes about 480,000 distinct CDR3 sequences, around 30% of them seen just once. The sequenced sample was cultured PBMCs, obtained from culture after CMV antigen stimulation. The receptors stem from a human donor in good health (CMV status not recorded). Some clones in this sample may be carry-over from other donors' samples.

The chain couples TRBV3-1 to TRBJ2-7; possible D gene TRBD1, 5 bases. The CDR3 runs 13 residues. V shed 0 bases and J shed 11 bases, with 14 bases lying between them. Germline V CDR1 and CDR2: LGHDT, YNNKEL (reference sequence). This CDR3 reads CASSQDRSGREYF. CDR3 bases: TGTGCCAGCAGCCAAGATCGGTCGGGCAGGGAGTACTTC.

In its sample, this clonotype was seen a few times. The chain couples TRBV6-1 to TRBJ2-7, with D unresolved. CDR3 length: 13 residues. Deletions cut 4 bases from V and 6 bases from J, with 13 bases between. Germline V gene sequence: CDR1 MNHNS, CDR2 SASEGT. This CDR3 is CASSAIPLREQYV. The DNA for the CDR3 is TGTGCCAGCAGTGCCATCCCTCTACGCGAGCAGTACGTC.

The rearrangement uses TRBV20-1 and TRBJ2-1, with a tentative D call TRBD2 (6 bases). Germline V CDR1 and CDR2: DFQATT, SNEGSKA (reference sequence). With 0 bases removed from V and 7 bases from J, the gap between germline ends came to 13 bases. The CDR3 is made up of 14 amino acids. This CDR3 is CSARDMRGVNEQFF. In DNA, the CDR3 is TGCAGTGCTAGAGATATGCGGGGAGTGAATGAGCAGTTCTTC.

This clonotype was counted only a few times. The V gene is TRBV7-2, the J gene TRBJ1-1; no firm D call. Germline CDR1 SGHTA, CDR2 FQGNSA. The V end lost 1 base, the J end lost 7 bases, and 7 bases lay between the germline ends. The CDR3 has 12 amino acids. CDR3 DNA sequence: TGTGCCAGCAGCTTAGGGTACGTTGAAGCTTTCTTT. Translation gives CASSLGYVEAFF.

The genes are TRBV12-5 and TRBJ2-1; maybe TRBD2 (5 bases). Per the germline V gene, CDR1 is LGHNT and CDR2 is FRNRAP. Trimming took off 0 bases at V and 8 bases at J, with 20 bases between the two ends. The CDR3 is 17 amino acids. Here the CDR3 DNA reads TGTGCTAGTGGTTTGGTAGTAGGAGCACGTCCGGGGTATGAGCAGTTCTTC. Encoded protein: CASGLVVGARPGYEQFF.

V usage is TRBV7-9 and J usage is TRBJ2-1; D remains ambiguous. Between the trimmed V and J ends, which lost 0 bases and 8 bases, there was a span of 14 bases. CDR1 SEHNR and CDR2 FQNEAQ come from the germline V gene (reference sequence). The CDR3 is made up of 15 amino acids. The DNA for the CDR3 is TGTGCCAGCAGCTTAGCCCTAGACCGGTCTGATGAGCAGTTCTTC. This translates into CASSLALDRSDEQFF.

Only a few counts were recorded for this clonotype. V and J are TRBV7-8 and TRBJ2-7; TRBD2 agrees at 8 bases. The CDR3 has 15 amino acids. The V segment lost 5 bases and the J segment 0 bases; nucleotides outside the gene matches: 6. CDR1 and CDR2 from the germline V gene are SGHVS and FQNEAQ. The CDR3 DNA reads as TGTGCCAGCAGCACCGTAGCGGGGTTCTCCTACGAGCAGTACTTC. The encoded protein is CASSTVAGFSYEQYF. The full variable domain, with the rest looked up from reference TRBV7-8 and TRBJ2-7, is GAGVSQSPRYKVAKRGQDVALRCDPISGHVSLFWYQQALGQGPEFLTYFQNEAQLDKSGLPSDRFFAERPEGSVSTLKIQRTQQEDSAVYLCASSTVAGFSYEQYFGPGTRLTVT.

The rearrangement joins TRBV7-2 to TRBJ1-2, with 9 bases identical to TRBD1. J lost 6 bases, V lost 1 base, and 3 bases had no gene match. The CDR3 length is 14 residues. Germline CDR1 SGHTA, CDR2 FQGNSA. CDR3 DNA: TGTGCCAGCAGCTTAGAGGGACAGGGTGATGGCTACACCTTC. The encoded protein is CASSLEGQGDGYTF.

This clonotype appeared a few times. The chain couples TRBV7-9 to TRBJ1-2; D gene unclear. CDR3 size: 15 residues. In germline, CDR1 is SEHNR, CDR2 FQNEAQ (reference sequence). V was cut by 4 bases and J by 3 bases, with 15 bases left in between. The CDR3 here is CASSSSGERYYGYTF. CDR3 bases: TGTGCCAGCAGCTCGTCCGGGGAGCGGTACTATGGCTACACCTTC.

In regard to this clonotype: A much larger clone differs from this one at a single base, so this may be a read error. The chain links TRBV6-1 to TRBJ1-1; D uncertain. V was shortened by 7 bases and J by 2 bases, with 5 bases between the two germline ends. Germline CDR1 is MNHNS and CDR2 is SASEGT. This CDR3 is built from 11 residues. CDR3 residues: CASIFNTEAFF. The DNA of the CDR3 is TGTGCCAGCATTTTTAACACTGAAGCTTTCTTT.

This clonotype has a single count. The chain recombines TRBV12-3 or TRBV12-4 with TRBJ2-1, with a weak D call TRBD1 (7 bases). The CDR3 consists of 15 residues. The V gene lost 9 bases and the J gene lost 0 bases, with 15 bases spanning the gap. Here the CDR3 DNA reads TGTGCCAGTAAGGGGGGACAGAGCTCCTACAATGAGCAGTTCTTC. Amino acid sequence: CASKGGQSSYNEQFF.

This clonotype was recorded a few times. The chain combines TRBV6-2 or TRBV6-3 with TRBJ2-1, with 9 bases lining up with TRBD2. The CDR3 contains 16 residues. J lost 6 bases, V lost 4 bases, and 10 bases had no gene match. Germline V gives CDR1 MNHEY, CDR2 SVGEGT. The DNA of the CDR3 is TGTGCCAGCAGTTCTCATAGCGGGAGATTCGGCAATGAGCAGTTCTTC. It translates to CASSSHSGRFGNEQFF.

This clonotype was counted a single time. The chain joins TRBV11-2 to TRBJ2-7, with 8 nucleotides matching TRBD1. From germline, CDR1 is SGHAT and CDR2 FQNNGV. J gave up 6 bases and V 5 bases, and 9 bases lay outside the gene matches. The CDR3 totals 14 residues. The CDR3 DNA reads TGTGCCAGCAGCCCCCCGAGGGACAGGACCGAGCAGTACTTC. Translated: CASSPPRDRTEQYF.

V and J are TRBV18 and TRBJ1-1, with a possible D match to TRBD1 (5 bases). V was pared by 6 bases and J by 1 base, with 9 bases between. This CDR3 contains 13 residues. Germline V CDR1 and CDR2: KGHSH, LQKENI. CDR3 nucleotide sequence: TGTGCCAGCTCTGGGGGTGAGAACACTGAAGCTTTCTTT. Residues: CASSGGENTEAFF.

This clonotype came up a few times. J is TRBJ1-1 and V is TRBV7-2, with a tentative D call TRBD1 (5 bases). CDR1 and CDR2 from the germline V gene are SGHTA and FQGNSA. CDR3 length: 13 residues. Trimming pared 5 bases from V and 1 base from J, leaving 8 bases between. CDR3 in amino acids: CASSNDRNTEAFF. In DNA, the CDR3 is TGTGCCAGCAGCAACGACAGGAACACTGAAGCTTTCTTT.

This chain links TRBV24-1 with TRBJ2-1, with D hard to call. Germline CDR1 is KGHDR and CDR2 is SFDVKD. V was shortened by 9 bases and J by 4 bases, with 6 bases between the two germline ends. The CDR3 is made up of 11 amino acids. CDR3 amino acids: CATGVYNEQFF. CDR3 sequence (DNA): TGTGCCACCGGAGTTTACAATGAGCAGTTCTTC.

This chain connects TRBV28 to TRBJ2-7; 11 bases line up with TRBD2. Germline CDR1 is MDHEN and CDR2 is SYDVKM. This CDR3 is built from 14 residues. V was clipped by 5 bases and J by 3 bases; unmatched bases: 3. The CDR3 region has the DNA TGTGCCAGCAGTGTAGGGACTAGCGGCTACGAGCAGTACTTC. Translating gives CASSVGTSGYEQYF.

V is TRBV28 and J is TRBJ2-7; the D gene could be TRBD1 or TRBD2 (6 bases each). The germline V gene has CDR1 MDHEN and CDR2 SYDVKM. Trimming took off 5 bases at V and 2 bases at J, with 22 bases between the two ends. The CDR3 spans 17 residues. CDR3 sequence reads: CASSHPLRGERTYEQYF. The CDR3 coding sequence is TGTGCCAGCAGTCACCCTCTAAGGGGGGAGAGAACCTACGAGCAGTACTTC. The whole variable domain, remainder taken from reference TRBV28 and TRBJ2-7, is DVKVTQSSRYLVKRTGEKVFLECVQDMDHENMFWYRQDPGLGLRLIYFSYDVKMKEKGDIPEGYSVSREKKERFSLILESASTNQTSMYLCASSHPLRGERTYEQYFGPGTRLTVT.

This clonotype was found many times. The chain carries TRBV7-2 and TRBJ2-3; 12 nucleotides align to TRBD2. Germline-derived CDR1 and CDR2 are SGHTA and FQGNSA. J gave up 1 base and V 5 bases, and 7 bases lay outside the gene matches. There are 17 residues in the CDR3. The CDR3 is CASSRRLAGDRTDTQYF. The CDR3 nucleotides read TGTGCCAGCAGCAGACGACTAGCGGGAGATCGCACAGATACGCAGTATTTT.

This clonotype showed up just a few times. CDR3 region: CASSPGQGLEQYV. CDR3 sequence (DNA): TGTGCCAGCAGCCCAGGACAGGGGCTCGAGCAGTACGTC. The chain recombines TRBV13 with TRBJ2-7; 9 nucleotides match TRBD1. V was pared by 5 bases and J by 6 bases, with 5 bases of the junction left unmatched. Germline V gene data show CDR1 as PRHDT and CDR2 as FYEKMQ (reference sequence). This CDR3 region has 13 residues.

CDR3 loop: CASSFRDRLGEYF. CDR3 nucleotides: TGTGCCAGCAGTTTCCGGGACAGACTAGGAGAGTACTTC. This chain links TRBV6-2 or TRBV6-3 with TRBJ2-7; perhaps TRBD1 as D (7 bases). V dropped 4 bases and J dropped 11 bases, with 18 bases sitting between them. This CDR3 spans 13 amino acids. The germline gives CDR1 MNHEY, CDR2 SVGEGT.

This clonotype showed up many times. CDR3 protein: CASTRGLYGYTF. In nucleotides, the CDR3 is TGTGCCAGCACCAGGGGGCTCTATGGCTACACCTTC. This chain links TRBV2 with TRBJ1-2, with 8 nucleotides matching TRBD1. The CDR3 consists of 12 residues. Trimming cost V 7 bases and J 4 bases; bases outside gene matches: 2. Germline V gene lookup returns CDR1 SNHLY and CDR2 FYNNEI.

This clonotype occurred a few times. The chain combines TRBV7-6 with TRBJ2-3; TRBD2 agrees at 11 bases. This CDR3 comprises 16 residues. Germline-derived CDR1 and CDR2 are SGHVS and FNYEAQ. V lost 3 bases, J lost 4 bases, and 6 bases stayed unmatched. The CDR3 bases are TGTGCCAGCAGCTTTGGACTAGCGGGTACCGCAGATACGCAGTATTTT. Amino acid sequence: CASSFGLAGTADTQYF.

The chain links TRBV7-9 to TRBJ2-1, with D maybe TRBD2 (5 bases). V shed 5 bases and J shed 5 bases, with 16 bases lying between them. Germline V lookup: CDR1 SEHNR, CDR2 FQNEAQ (reference sequence). CDR3 length: 15 amino acids. CDR3 loop: CASSHRGSADNEQFF. The CDR3, as DNA: TGTGCCAGCAGCCATCGGGGTAGCGCCGACAATGAGCAGTTCTTC. The whole variable domain, filled in from reference TRBV7-9 and TRBJ2-1, reads DTGVSQNPRHKITKRGQNVTFRCDPISEHNRLYWYRQTLGQGPEFLTYFQNEAQLEKSRLLSDRFSAERPKGSFSTLEIQRTEQGDSAMYLCASSHRGSADNEQFFGPGTRLTVL.

This chain connects TRBV6-1 to TRBJ2-3; possibly TRBD2 for D (6 bases). V was shortened by 5 bases and J by 4 bases, with 13 bases between the two germline ends. The CDR3 runs 14 residues. Germline V lookup: CDR1 MNHNS, CDR2 SASEGT. The CDR3 reads CASSYGGSPDTQYF. The DNA for the CDR3 is TGTGCCAGCAGTTATGGAGGGAGTCCAGATACGCAGTATTTT.

The chain uses TRBV7-2 and TRBJ1-5; D unresolved. CDR3 size: 15 residues. V lost 5 bases and J 7 bases, leaving 18 bases between the germline ends. Germline assignment: CDR1 SGHTA and CDR2 FQGNSA. CDR3 DNA sequence: TGTGCCAGCAGCCAAACCATGGGAGCTTGGCAGCCCCAGCATTTT. Its translation: CASSQTMGAWQPQHF.

The chain joins TRBV7-4 to TRBJ2-1, with D hard to call. The CDR3 contains 13 residues. Trimming left V 1 base short and J 10 bases short, with 11 bases between. The germline V gene has CDR1 SGHVT and CDR2 SQSDAQ. The CDR3 here is CASSLGPIGEQFF. For the CDR3, the DNA is TGTGCCAGCAGCTTAGGGCCCATTGGCGAGCAGTTCTTC.

The V and J genes are TRBV7-9 and TRBJ2-2; unclear D gene. Trimming removed 1 base at V and 6 bases at J, with 21 bases between. CDR1 is SEHNR, CDR2 FQNEAQ, per germline (reference sequence). The CDR3 totals 18 residues. CDR3 nucleotides: TGTGCCAGCAGCTTAGTCCGCGGCCGCTTAATGCGGCCCGGGGAGCTGTTTTTT. As protein: CASSLVRGRLMRPGELFF.